The rows below give T cell receptor beta chains drawn from one sample of a study of T cell responses to AZD1222 COVID-19 vaccine. Clones were read by immunoSEQ multiplex PCR, and TCRdb kept only the in-frame ones, dropping some. The repertoire includes 100,000 to 120,000 clones, 70% to 90% of them detected once, and about 15% sits in the top ten. The sample here was peripheral blood, taken 28 days after the second AZD1222 dose. All receptors derive from an adult who received the AZD1222 COVID-19 vaccine. CDR3s leave out the opening cysteine and the closing phenylalanine or tryptophan. Only some rows state a clone size, as once, few, many or a class for expanded clones.

>TRBV7-2|-|TRBJ2-1|14
ASSSPGTDFYNEQF
>TRBV18|-|TRBJ2-1|15
ASSPRQGFSYMHEQF
>TRBV3-1/TRBV3-2|-|TRBJ1-5|11
ASSLSRNQPQH
>TRBV18|-|TRBJ1-2|10
ASSPEGYGYT
>TRBV2|-|TRBJ1-5|12
ASSLGQGGQPQH
>TRBV10-3|-|TRBJ1-2|12
AISGQGANYGYT
>TRBV27|-|TRBJ2-6|16
ASSRTGGHISGANVLT
>TRBV10-2|-|TRBJ2-3|15
ASSGPQGGASTDTQY
>TRBV5-1|-|TRBJ1-2|12
ASSLDTGAGGYT
>TRBV7-9|-|TRBJ2-2|13
ASSLQGADTGELF
>TRBV24-1|-|TRBJ1-4|11
ATSDQAHEKLF
>TRBV10-3|-|TRBJ2-3|13
ATLLAATSTDTQY
>TRBV5-6|-|TRBJ2-7|17
ASSRPGGFVGLNAYEQY
>TRBV11-2|-|TRBJ2-3|13
ASSLTSGSTDTQY
>TRBV28|-|TRBJ2-7|12
ASSTGTGAYEQY
>TRBV28|few|TRBJ2-7|12
ASSPSHPGGEQY
>TRBV7-9|-|TRBJ1-1|13
ASSPQGAGGTEAF
>TRBV6-5|-|TRBJ2-5|12
ASSPGGRKETQY
>TRBV9|-|TRBJ1-3|14
ASSVAQGEAGNTIY
>TRBV28|-|TRBJ2-2|13
ASSLWARYTGELF
>TRBV10-3|-|TRBJ1-2|9
AISETDGYT
>TRBV11-3|-|TRBJ1-1|14
ASSPRQGHGNTEAF
>TRBV5-1|-|TRBJ1-1|13
ASSPREGGNTEAF
>TRBV5-1|-|TRBJ1-5|13
ASSLGIQGNQPQH
>TRBV5-5|-|TRBJ1-2|14
ASSLVTQQTNYGYT
>TRBV4-1|-|TRBJ2-3|13
ASSQESRVFGTQY
>TRBV30|-|TRBJ2-7|9
AWSGGSEQY
>TRBV14|-|TRBJ2-7|12
ASSPGTGYYEQY
>TRBV9|-|TRBJ2-2|13
ASSVVGQNTGELF
>TRBV9|-|TRBJ2-1|17
ASSVVPAGLKSSYNEQF
>TRBV11-2|-|TRBJ1-4|12
ASSVPGRSEKLF
>TRBV6-1|-|TRBJ2-7|12
ASSEQGKGYEQY
>TRBV28|-|TRBJ1-5|15
ASSLDRAPYSNQPQH
>TRBV7-8|-|TRBJ2-7|12
ASSLAQDSFEQY
>TRBV28|few|TRBJ2-6|16
ASKNPKRISSGANVLT
>TRBV28|-|TRBJ1-1|13
ASREGGIKNTEAF
>TRBV27|-|TRBJ2-1|14
ASRPSGGQGRNEQF
>TRBV4-2|-|TRBJ2-5|13
ASSQDGGQQETQY
>TRBV12-3/TRBV12-4|-|TRBJ2-7|10
ASSLQFHEQY
>TRBV11-2|-|TRBJ2-7|12
ASSLWDISYEQY
>TRBV9|few|TRBJ1-1|10
ASSIGQTEAF
>TRBV27|-|TRBJ2-2|13
ASSFRDYFTGELF
>TRBV3-1/TRBV3-2|-|TRBJ2-3|10
ASSQTTDTQY
>TRBV7-8|once|TRBJ2-3|14
ASSPNRARPTDTQY
>TRBV28|-|TRBJ1-3|15
ASSPGQGLHSGNTIY
>TRBV5-5|-|TRBJ1-1|12
ASSSGTANTEAF
>TRBV10-3|once|TRBJ1-1|12
AISTRGEGTEAF
>TRBV2|-|TRBJ1-6|14
ASSDMGTANNSPLH
>TRBV28|once|TRBJ2-2|14
ASSPPGTLIQGELF
>TRBV6-1|-|TRBJ1-5|13
ASSDRTSGNQPQH
>TRBV28|-|TRBJ2-2|13
ASSMDRGRSGELF
>TRBV27|-|TRBJ2-3|13
ASSLRGLGADTQY
>TRBV5-4|-|TRBJ2-1|13
ASSPPGPPNDEQF
>TRBV6-6|-|TRBJ2-1|10
ASSTLGTEQF
>TRBV28|-|TRBJ2-3|13
ASSRPGTGTDTQY
>TRBV11-3|-|TRBJ1-2|11
ASSPRAHYGYT
>TRBV11-3|-|TRBJ1-1|12
ASSPGVPNTEAF